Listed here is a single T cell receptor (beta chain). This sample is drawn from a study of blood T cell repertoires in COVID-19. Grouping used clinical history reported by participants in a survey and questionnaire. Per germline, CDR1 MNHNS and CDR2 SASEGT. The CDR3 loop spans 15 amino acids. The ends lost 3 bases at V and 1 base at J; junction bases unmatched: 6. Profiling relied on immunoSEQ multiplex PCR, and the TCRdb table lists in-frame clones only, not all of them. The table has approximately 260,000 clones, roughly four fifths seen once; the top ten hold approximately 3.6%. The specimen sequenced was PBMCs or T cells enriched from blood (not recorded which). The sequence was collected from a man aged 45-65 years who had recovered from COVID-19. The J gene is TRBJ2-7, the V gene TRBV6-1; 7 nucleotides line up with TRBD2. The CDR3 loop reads CASSDTPSGSYEQYF. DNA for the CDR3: TGTGCCAGCAGTGATACGCCTAGCGGTTCCTACGAGCAGTACTTC.